The TCR beta chain described here comes from a study of CD8 T cells in ankylosing spondylitis. Making use of molecular barcodes, quantitative 5'-RACE generated TCR beta libraries. A single record per CDR3 protein comes from TCRdb applying MiXCR to the 5' RACE reads. The data contain under 250,000 distinct CDR3 sequences, roughly a third of them singletons. Regarding the study as a whole: Within ankylosing spondylitis blood, a TCR beta motif made up of seven to nine highly homologous variants appeared to be characteristic. Significantly higher representation of disease-linked clones was reported for matched ankylosing spondylitis synovial fluid.

Concerning this clonotype: The antigen remains unidentified.

The CDR3 covers 11 residues. V lost 7 bases and J lost 11, with 11 bases in between. J is TRBJ2-2 and V is TRBV12-3 or TRBV12-4, with unresolved D. Sequenced input: blood, either unsorted or a sorted T cell fraction (not recorded which). The sequence came from a male donor with ankylosing spondylitis or in good health (not recorded which). Written as DNA, the CDR3 is TGTGCCAGCACCCTTTCTGAAGAGCTGTTTTTT. Protein sequence: CASTLSEELFF.